This TCR beta chain was captured in a study of T cells in Graves' hyperthyroidism and ophthalmopathy. Authors of the study amplified TCR beta CDR3 regions from RNA transcripts. HTBI primers drove first-round RT-PCR of the TCR CDR3. TCRdb called the multiplex PCR reads again in MiXCR, with one record for every CDR3 protein. The table lists around 99,000 distinct CDR3 sequences, about 15% of them singletons. On this clonotype: Its cognate antigen is unknown.

Study observations and caveats: Stable hyperthyroidism and ophthalmopathy were separated using 13 V-J signatures. Among thyroid clonotypes expanded above 0.001, most also appeared in blood.

With V trimmed by 5 bases and J by 5 bases, 14 bases remained unmatched. The CDR3 runs to 16 residues. Germline V CDR1 and CDR2: SGHAT, FQNNGV. For the diagnoses, clinical symptoms, serum thyroxine and TRAb, thyroid ultrasound and orbital computed tomography were used. Each 10 ml fresh peripheral blood draw supplied the PBMCs. Sequenced material: blood. The chain joins TRBV11-2 to TRBJ2-7, with 8 positions matching TRBD2. The receptor's source is a woman between 50 and 59 years old with Graves' hyperthyroidism. The CDR3 sequence: CASSHPAGGWRNEQYF. Here the CDR3 DNA reads TGTGCCAGCAGCCACCCGGCGGGGGGTTGGCGAAACGAGCAGTACTTC.